This paragraph covers one T cell receptor beta chain sequence. This sample stems from a study of T cells in Graves' hyperthyroidism and ophthalmopathy. Germline-derived CDR1 and CDR2 are MNHEY and SMNVEV (reference sequence). Trimming shortened V by 8 bases and J by 4 bases, and 18 bases separated the two germline ends. CDR3 size: 15 residues. RNA transcripts provided the source from which TCR beta CDR3 regions were amplified. The HTBI set primed first-round TCR CDR3 RT-PCR. TCRdb passed the multiplex PCR reads through MiXCR, listing each CDR3 protein once. This sample has some 560,000 distinct CDR3 sequences, with around 15% found just once.

Sequenced: blood. The sequence was collected from a woman in her 40s with Graves' hyperthyroidism. The V and J genes are TRBV27 and TRBJ1-5, with D unresolved. CDR3 residues: CASSASTGLNQPQHF. The CDR3, as DNA: TGTGCCAGCTCAGCCTCAACCGGTCTAAATCAGCCCCAGCATTTT.